This section outlines one T cell receptor (beta chain) sequence together with its context. Its antigen is not known. TCRdb reprocessed the 5' RACE reads; each CDR3 protein has one entry and no DNA is given. Here the sample table reports about 540,000 distinct CDR3 sequences. Looked up from germline, CDR1 is MNHEY and CDR2 is SVGAGI. The CDR3 sequence is 15 residues long. These data belong to a study of T cells expressing NK-cell markers. Study background: Sequencing of TCR beta repertoires drew on sorted CD3+CD56+NKG2C+, CD3+CD56+NKG2C- and CD3+CD56-NKG2C+ T cells. Study findings and constraints: Whether the expanded NKG2C+ T cell clones recognized HCMV remained unclear.

This chain connects TRBV6-5 to TRBJ2-1; TCRdb reports TRBD2, a call that lacks DNA to check it against. The sequence was collected from a man younger than 35 in good health. The specimen sequenced was blood T cells: a sorted CD56 or NKG2C T cell subset, CD4+ or CD8+ T cells, or bulk PBMC T cells (not recorded which). The CDR3 spells CASSYSLADYNEQFF.